Shown below are 7 T cell receptor beta chains from a single sample sequenced in a study of OX40 agonist ivuxolimab in advanced cancers. The library came from the immunoSEQ multiplex PCR assay. TCRdb obtained this table from immuneACCESS and retained in-frame rearrangements with V and J assigned. These tables miss some clones; where compared with another copy, unresolved V genes account for less than half of the shortfall, and the remainder is unexplained. A total of fewer than 25,000 clones appear in this sample, approximately 80% of them only once. 26% of the sample belongs to the ten largest clones. The sample was CD4+ or CD8+ T cells sorted from blood, taken in a trial of the OX40 agonist ivuxolimab. Source of these receptors: an adult with an advanced solid tumor such as melanoma, head and neck, liver or kidney cancer.

The rearrangement links TRBV6-1 to TRBJ2-7; D possibly uses TRBD1 or TRBD2 (5 bases each). V was pared by 7 bases and J by 3 bases, with 10 bases between. Germline V lookup: CDR1 MNHNS, CDR2 SASEGT. This CDR3 is built from 12 residues. The CDR3 DNA is TGTGCCAGCAAGGGGAGCGGCTACGAGCAGTACTTC. As protein: CASKGSGYEQYF.

V usage is TRBV7-2 and J usage is TRBJ1-6; D remains unclear. Germline lookup yields CDR1 SGHTA and CDR2 FQGNSA. The V gene lost 7 bases and the J gene lost 13 bases, with 32 bases spanning the gap. This CDR3 comprises 18 residues. As DNA, the CDR3 is TGTGCCAGCACCCAAAAGGCCCCTCTGCCAGGCCCAAATTATCCCCTCCACTTT. Protein product: CASTQKAPLPGPNYPLHF. The full variable domain, rest sourced from reference TRBV7-2 and TRBJ1-6, is GAGVSQSPSNKVTEKGKDVELRCDPISGHTALYWYRQSLGQGLEFLIYFQGNSAPDKSGLPSDRFSAERTGGSVSTLTIQRTQQEDSAVYLCASTQKAPLPGPNYPLHFGNGTRLTVT.

The genes are TRBV7-9 and TRBJ2-7, with 8 bases identical to TRBD1. Germline-derived CDR1 and CDR2 are SEHNR and FQNEAQ (reference sequence). CDR3 size: 13 residues. Trimming removed 5 bases from V and 5 bases from J; junction bases left unmatched: 5. The CDR3 protein is CASSRTGRDEQYF. The CDR3 nucleotides are TGTGCCAGCAGCCGGACAGGGCGCGACGAGCAGTACTTC.

The rearrangement joins TRBV7-2 to TRBJ1-2, with D hard to call. V lost 4 bases to trimming and J lost 8 bases, with 11 bases between them. Germline V gene lookup returns CDR1 SGHTA and CDR2 FQGNSA. The CDR3 length is 12 residues. The CDR3 here is CASSSRTTGYTF. The CDR3 DNA reads as TGTGCCAGCAGCTCCAGGACGACAGGCTACACCTTC. Supplemented by reference TRBV7-2 and TRBJ1-2, the full variable domain reads GAGVSQSPSNKVTEKGKDVELRCDPISGHTALYWYRQSLGQGLEFLIYFQGNSAPDKSGLPSDRFSAERTGGSVSTLTIQRTQQEDSAVYLCASSSRTTGYTFGSGTRLTVV.

V gene TRBV5-1 combines with J gene TRBJ2-7; D is possibly TRBD1 (5 bases). The CDR3 extends over 14 amino acids. Germline CDR1 and CDR2: SGHRS and YFSETQ. The V end lost 3 bases, the J end lost 2 bases, and 12 bases lay between the germline ends. The CDR3 is CASSSATGPYEQYF. The CDR3 nucleotides read TGCGCCAGCAGCTCAGCTACAGGTCCCTACGAGCAGTACTTC.

The chain carries TRBV4-1 and TRBJ2-3; 8 positions match TRBD2. There are 16 residues in the CDR3. V lost 1 base and J lost 3; bases outside the gene matches: 6. Germline V gives CDR1 MGHRA, CDR2 YSYEKL. The CDR3 reads CASSQGPGLVTDTQYF. The CDR3 nucleotides read TGCGCCAGCAGCCAAGGCCCGGGACTAGTGACAGATACGCAGTATTTT.

The chain joins TRBV4-1 to TRBJ1-1; no clear D gene. Germline V gives CDR1 MGHRA, CDR2 YSYEKL. This CDR3 spans 13 amino acids. V was pared by 4 bases and J by 1 base, with 7 bases between. In DNA, the CDR3 is TGCGCCAGCAGCCCAGTGGGGAACACTGAAGCTTTCTTT. This encodes CASSPVGNTEAFF.